This T cell receptor (beta chain) was identified during a study of radiation and T cells in renal cell carcinoma (dated by TCRdb to 2018 to 2021). At the level of the whole study: In total, approximately 53 samples, comprising roughly 25 tumors and around 27 peripheral blood samples, were subjected to TCR beta sequencing. The final blood draw was performed at 4 weeks after radiation, at the same time as nephrectomy. In the approximately 53 samples combined, around 3.7 million unique CDR3 nucleotide sequences were found, encoding about 3 million unique CDR3 amino acid sequences.

TCR beta libraries were generated from genomic DNA with the immunoSEQ kit, following the manufacturer's recommendations. For library preparation, a first multiplex PCR was performed with proprietary primers, followed by a second PCR in which unique barcodes were added, and bead cleanups were performed after each round. Each sample batch included a kit-provided positive control reaction and a negative control reaction. The final libraries underwent checking on an Agilent 4200 TapeStation D1000 ScreenTape, volumetric pooling, and quantification by qPCR. Sequencing was performed on an Illumina NextSeq500 with a MidOutput 150-cycle cartridge, and 156 Read1 and 15 Index1 cycles were run with kit custom primers. The pooled library was loaded at approximately 1 pM, and approximately 20% PhiX control was spiked in. In the paper's pipeline: The vendor-processed data were analyzed in R, and a clonotype was defined as all T cells that share the same CDR3 nucleotide sequence. In the clone abundance analyses, frequencies in each sample were normalized to that sample's 10,000 most abundant clones. Public T cell clones, which averaged fewer than five per sample, were removed prior to analysis. A difference in abundance of at least 32-fold between compartments was used to define tumor-enriched and baseline blood-enriched clonotypes. A beta-binomial differential abundance model was applied to find clonotypes that expanded or contracted between blood time points. Tumor-blood repertoire similarity was measured with the Baroni-Urbani and Buser coefficient, and groups were compared using two-tailed Wilcoxon tests in R. As stored in TCRdb, this immuneACCESS dataset retains in-frame rearrangements with V and J assigned. A fraction of the clones does not appear; measured against another copy, unresolved V genes explain less than half of the discrepancy, and the remainder lacks a known reason. V, J and clone size derive from that table, while D and trimming were established from the DNA sequence. The sample yields 60,000 to 75,000 clones; over 65% were counted once. Approximately 6.8% of the sample goes to the ten largest clones.

What the research found in general, with its limitations: No pretreatment tumor biopsies were available, so the baseline intratumoral presence of clonotypes could not be determined. An increase in top tumor clonotypes in blood was observed from baseline to 2 weeks post-radiation, followed by contraction by 4 weeks, which was taken to suggest transient expansion of tumor-resident clones. With a single-armed trial design, the study had no way to address how radiation dose or scheduling affects the TCR repertoire. Changes in the blood repertoire were not tracked past 4 weeks after treatment.

The intended sense of this specimen's time point label: blood 4 weeks post-SBRT, at nephrectomy. What this sample's treatment or condition label stands for: 15 Gy SBRT to primary tumor, nephrectomy 4 weeks later. The samples were drawn from a clinical trial, where primary renal cell carcinomas were treated with 15 Gy of stereotactic body radiation therapy and then removed by nephrectomy 4 weeks afterward. Serial peripheral blood from radiation-treated patients was sampled at baseline, 2 weeks and 4 weeks after SBRT to track tumor-enriched clonotypes. All patients had renal cell carcinoma with clear cell pathology. The QIAamp DNA Blood Mini Kit (Qiagen) was used to prepare genomic DNA for TCR sequencing. The analyses included just those samples that passed every quality control check. In the case of this clone: No cognate antigen has been identified for it. No base-level quality is on record; no much larger clone is a single base apart.

V lost 4 bases and J lost 2 bases, and the count of bases not matched to a germline gene is 6. For CDR1 and CDR2, the germline V gene (reference sequence) lists LNHDA and SQIVND. The CDR3 contains 16 residues, cysteine and phenylalanine counted. Here the CDR3 DNA is all that survives: 48 bases in frame from base 1. Sequences were derived from blood, sampled from a patient whose treatment included radiotherapy and nephrectomy. This receptor was identified in a man aged 55 to 70 with renal cell carcinoma. In this chain, TRBV19 is recombined with TRBJ2-5; a stretch of 11 junction bases matches TRBD2. The nucleotides are TGTGCCAGTAGTACCCTAGCGGGGGGCGAACAAGAGACCCAGTACTTC. This encodes CASSTLAGGEQETQYF.